This entry describes one T cell receptor (beta chain). Enrolment of Seattle patients took place during active infection, and they were followed longitudinally. This sample was included in a study of blood T cell repertoires in COVID-19. In the study overall: Italy, Spain and the United States were the sources of the convalescent and acute COVID-19 samples.

The assay was immunoSEQ multiplex PCR, and TCRdb's table has in-frame clones only and misses some. The sample lists 150,000 to 200,000 clones; 87% were seen once. The sequence came from a woman between 65 and 79 years old with COVID-19, enrolled during active disease. The sequenced sample consisted of peripheral blood.

The CDR3, as DNA: TGCGCCAGCAGCTTGGAGTGGGCGGGAAGATACGAGCAGTACTTC. This gives the protein CASSLEWAGRYEQYF. The gene calls are TRBV5-1 and TRBJ2-7; D perhaps matches TRBD2 (6 bases). Germline lookup yields CDR1 SGHRS and CDR2 YFSETQ. The CDR3 covers 15 residues. V shed 0 bases and J shed 4 bases, with 14 bases lying between them.